The clone carrying this T cell receptor beta chain has at least ten counts. The germline gives CDR1 WSHSY, CDR2 SAAADI. CDR3 size: 17 residues. V lost 8 bases, J lost 0 bases, and 13 bases stayed unmatched. From approximately 430 ng of RNA, a library with molecular barcoded alpha/delta and beta/gamma adaptors was made. TCRdb itself ran the reads through MiXCR, one entry per CDR3 protein. The sample records around 31,000 distinct CDR3 sequences, around 20% being singletons. This specimen comes from a study of read filtering for tumor transcriptome and immune sequencing. The receptor comes from a donor aged 40 or over with multiple myeloma. The specimen sequenced was a population of CD138-negative cells sorted from bone marrow. The chain uses TRBV10-2 and TRBJ2-1, with TRBD1 identical over 7 bases. CDR3 region: CASQSHRGPRSYNEQFF. CDR3 in DNA: TGCGCCAGCCAGAGCCACAGGGGACCTCGCTCCTACAATGAGCAGTTCTTC.